The T cell receptor beta chain described here comes from a study of blood T cell repertoires in COVID-19. Clones were sequenced by immunoSEQ multiplex PCR, and TCRdb holds only the in-frame ones, with some missing. The sample holds 350,000 to 400,000 clones; 88% are singletons and the top ten take 1.2%. The CDR3 spans 15 residues. V shed 1 base and J 5 bases; nucleotides not matched to a gene: 3. Per the germline V gene, CDR1 is SGHDN and CDR2 is FVKESK. The study drew participants aged 18 to 89 years from roughly 25 US areas. Cohort placement rested on clinical history that participants reported themselves.

The chain links TRBV14 to TRBJ2-5, with TRBD2 matching 11 bases. The source material was PBMCs or T cells enriched from blood (not recorded which). The source of this sequence is a woman between 18 and 29 years old who had recovered from COVID-19. CDR3 residues: CASSQVLAGVETQYF. The DNA for the CDR3 is TGTGCCAGCAGCCAAGTACTAGCGGGGGTGGAGACCCAGTACTTC.